A selection of T cell receptor beta chains follows, all from one sample in a study of blood T cell repertoires in COVID-19. The assay was immunoSEQ multiplex PCR, and TCRdb's table has in-frame clones only and misses some. Found here are about 38,000 clones, 74% of them singletons; the top ten hold roughly 10%. Sequenced sample: peripheral blood. The receptors derive from a man aged 65 to 85 with COVID-19, enrolled during active disease. Both conserved end residues are part of each CDR3. Fields, in order: clone size, D gene, J gene, V gene, CDR3 protein, CDR3 DNA. D genes are given only for firm matches. Size is omitted from some rows. Given values are once, few, many or a class for expanded clones.

. . TRBJ1-3 TRBV18 CASSPVSQSSGNTIYF TGTGCCAGCTCACCAGTTTCACAGAGCTCTGGAAACACCATATATTTT
. . TRBJ1-5 TRBV3-1/TRBV3-2 CASSQGPQPQHF TGTGCCAGCAGCCAAGGGCCTCAGCCCCAGCATTTT
. TRBD1 TRBJ2-7 TRBV28 CASTVPDRESYEQYF TGTGCCAGCACCGTTCCGGACAGGGAGTCCTACGAGCAGTACTTC
. TRBD1 TRBJ1-6 TRBV2 CASSGQGQASSPLHF TGTGCCAGCAGTGGCCAAGGACAGGCTAGTTCACCCCTCCACTTT
. TRBD2 TRBJ2-1 TRBV3-1/TRBV3-2 CASRGVNEQFF TGTGCCAGCCGGGGGGTCAATGAGCAGTTCTTC
. . TRBJ1-2 TRBV15 CATSRDFGGGGYTF TGTGCCACCAGCAGAGATTTCGGGGGTGGTGGCTACACCTTC
few TRBD1 TRBJ1-1 TRBV5-1 CASSSLGQGAEAFF TGCGCCAGCAGCTCCCTCGGACAGGGCGCTGAAGCTTTCTTT
. . TRBJ1-1 TRBV9 CASSQNTEAFF TGTGCCAGCAGCCAGAACACTGAAGCTTTCTTT
. . TRBJ1-6 TRBV28 CASSVGTLYNSPLHF TGTGCCAGCAGTGTCGGGACACTCTATAATTCACCCCTCCACTTT
. . TRBJ1-2 TRBV9 CASSVAGDNYGYTF TGTGCCAGCAGCGTAGCAGGGGATAACTATGGCTACACCTTC
. . TRBJ2-7 TRBV30 CAWSVRGYEQYF TGTGCCTGGAGTGTACGAGGGTACGAGCAGTACTTC
. TRBD1 TRBJ1-2 TRBV7-9 CASSMGQGEGSTF TGTGCCAGCAGCATGGGACAGGGGGAAGGAAGCACCTTC
. TRBD1 TRBJ1-2 TRBV14 CASSQNPGQGNYGYTF TGTGCCAGCAGCCAAAATCCGGGACAGGGAAACTATGGCTACACCTTC
. TRBD1 TRBJ1-2 TRBV2 CASSEGTGGYGYTF TGTGCCAGCAGTGAGGGGACAGGGGGGTATGGCTACACCTTC
once TRBD1 TRBJ2-1 TRBV27 CAAGGQGARSEQFF TGTGCCGCTGGGGGACAGGGGGCGCGAAGTGAGCAGTTCTTC
few . TRBJ1-1 TRBV7-8 CASSPRVKAFF TGTGCCAGCAGCCCCCGGGTCAAAGCTTTCTTT
. . TRBJ2-3 TRBV9 CASSVVYQAIDTQYF TGTGCCAGCAGCGTAGTATACCAAGCAATAGATACGCAGTATTTT
. TRBD1 TRBJ1-2 TRBV6-2/TRBV6-3 CASSYEEGASVYGYTF TGTGCCAGCAGTTACGAGGAGGGGGCGTCGGTATATGGCTACACCTTC
. TRBD1 TRBJ2-7 TRBV30 CAWSPNDRGSAEQYF TGTGCCTGGAGTCCCAACGACAGGGGAAGTGCCGAGCAGTACTTC
. . TRBJ2-2 TRBV14 CASSLGPGELFF TGTGCCAGCAGCCTGGGGCCCGGGGAGCTGTTTTTT
. . TRBJ1-5 TRBV19 CASSLWGEGNQPQHF TGTGCCAGTAGTCTCTGGGGGGAGGGCAATCAGCCCCAGCATTTT
. TRBD2 TRBJ2-1 TRBV6-5 CASKTSGGSFEQFF TGTGCCAGCAAGACTAGCGGGGGTAGTTTTGAGCAGTTCTTC
. TRBD1 TRBJ1-1 TRBV30 CAWDRTGGGTEAFF TGTGCCTGGGATCGGACAGGGGGCGGCACTGAAGCTTTCTTT
few TRBD1 TRBJ1-2 TRBV6-5 CASSYNRGSLDGYTF TGTGCCAGCAGTTACAACAGGGGTTCGTTGGATGGCTACACCTTC
. . TRBJ2-2 TRBV7-8 CASSLASGLTGELFF TGTGCCAGCAGCTTAGCTTCAGGGTTGACCGGGGAGCTGTTTTTT
. TRBD2 TRBJ2-1 TRBV7-9 CASSTRLAGGIYNEQFF TGTGCCAGCAGCACTAGACTAGCGGGAGGGATCTACAATGAGCAGTTCTTC
. TRBD1 TRBJ1-1 TRBV18 CASSPLQRTGARTEAFF TGTGCCAGCTCACCTCTGCAACGGACAGGGGCGCGGACTGAAGCTTTCTTT
once TRBD2 TRBJ2-1 TRBV25-1 CASSLAGGHNEQFF TGTGCCAGCAGCCTAGCGGGAGGGCACAATGAGCAGTTCTTC
. . TRBJ2-1 TRBV3-1/TRBV3-2 CASSLGGLIYNEQFF TGTGCCAGCAGCCTGGGGGGTCTTATATACAATGAGCAGTTCTTC